This T cell receptor (beta chain) was recovered during a study of tumor-infiltrating lymphocytes in primary liver carcinoma. Study-wide points: Unsorted bulk sampling ruled out any CD4+ versus CD8+ repertoire comparison.

The CDR3 is 15 amino acids. Germline assignment: CDR1 SGHAT and CDR2 FQNNGV. Total RNA amounting to around 540 ng was the source from which TCR beta cDNA was made with a constant-region primer. Each TCR beta library was derived from three nested multiplex PCR rounds that employed slightly modified ARM-PCR. The first two PCR rounds used TRBV1-TRBV30 forward primers with a C-beta reverse primer, 10 cycles each. In TCRdb, the multiplex PCR reads were re-called with MiXCR into one record per CDR3 protein. The table lists approximately 300,000 distinct CDR3 sequences, around three fifths of them singletons. For this clonotype: Its antigen is undetermined. The CDR3 ends on some other residue instead of the conserved phenylalanine or tryptophan, so this is likely a read error.

Unsorted whole blood supplied the RNA, and germline DNA was extracted too. J is TRBJ2-5 and V is TRBV11-2, with 15 positions matching TRBD2. This clonotype originated in a man in his forties or fifties with primary liver carcinoma and hepatitis B virus infection. Sequencing input: peripheral blood. CDR3 DNA sequence: TGTGTCAGCAGCCTTCGGACTAGCGGGAGGGTGACCCAGTACTCT. Translated: CVSSLRTSGRVTQYS.